This is a list of T cell receptor beta chains from one sample in a study of cytomegalovirus exposure and HLA in healthy donors. Libraries were prepared by immunoSEQ multiplex PCR; TCRdb keeps only in-frame clonotypes and omits some of them. This sample has some 200,000 clones; approximately 80% occur once, and the top ten carry 1.4%. The sample comprised PBMCs. These receptors were obtained from a girl between 5 and 17 years old in good health and CMV-seronegative. Both conserved end residues are trimmed from each CDR3. A D gene is named only where the DNA matches it firmly.

V: TRBV5-4
J: TRBJ1-4
D: .
CDR3: ASSSQGLNEKLF

V: TRBV28
J: TRBJ1-1
D: .
CDR3: ATKGGGDTEAF

V: TRBV27
J: TRBJ2-1
D: TRBD2
CDR3: ASSLTSGIYNEQF

V: TRBV5-1
J: TRBJ1-5
D: .
CDR3: ASSLQGENQPQH

V: TRBV4-1
J: TRBJ2-7
D: TRBD2
CDR3: ASRPVAGGHEQY

V: TRBV7-2
J: TRBJ2-7
D: .
CDR3: ASSNRGLGGYEQY

V: TRBV4-2
J: TRBJ1-2
D: .
CDR3: ASSPGDSRGYT

V: TRBV5-5
J: TRBJ2-1
D: .
CDR3: ASPPMGEEPSSYNEQF

V: TRBV11-1
J: TRBJ1-2
D: .
CDR3: ASKAPGYGYT

V: TRBV6-6
J: TRBJ1-1
D: .
CDR3: ASSPRTRGWDTEAF

V: TRBV6-1
J: TRBJ1-1
D: .
CDR3: ASSVRGFTEAF

V: TRBV4-1
J: TRBJ1-4
D: .
CDR3: ASKTWGLGNEKLF

V: TRBV6-5
J: TRBJ2-5
D: TRBD1
CDR3: ASRDTGVTGETQY

V: TRBV6-6
J: TRBJ2-5
D: TRBD2
CDR3: ASSRRTSGGSETQY

V: TRBV21-1
J: TRBJ2-7
D: .
CDR3: ASSNTYEQY

V: TRBV5-5
J: TRBJ1-1
D: .
CDR3: ASSVEGMAF

V: TRBV4-3
J: TRBJ1-2
D: TRBD1
CDR3: ASSRKISGQGHSNYGYT

V: TRBV27
J: TRBJ2-7
D: TRBD2
CDR3: ASAHRTSGSVYEQY

V: TRBV6-1
J: TRBJ1-5
D: .
CDR3: ASMVRPNQPQH

V: TRBV5-4
J: TRBJ2-3
D: TRBD1
CDR3: ASSPPGQGTTDTQY

V: TRBV30
J: TRBJ2-7
D: TRBD1
CDR3: AWREWDRGYEQY

V: TRBV5-4
J: TRBJ1-2
D: TRBD1
CDR3: ASSLPGGEVYGYT

V: TRBV2
J: TRBJ2-3
D: .
CDR3: ASRMSGNRYTQY

V: TRBV5-6
J: TRBJ1-1
D: .
CDR3: ASSQAGINTEAF

V: TRBV30
J: TRBJ1-1
D: TRBD1
CDR3: AWSQGVSGTEAF

V: TRBV18
J: TRBJ2-5
D: .
CDR3: ASSILQGEETQY

V: TRBV5-5
J: TRBJ2-7
D: .
CDR3: ASSLGVVSYEQY

V: TRBV6-1
J: TRBJ2-2
D: .
CDR3: ASNQRTGELF

V: TRBV29-1
J: TRBJ2-1
D: .
CDR3: SVVSFGGVGEQF

V: TRBV7-9
J: TRBJ2-1
D: TRBD1
CDR3: SSSSPPTGIHEQF

V: TRBV27
J: TRBJ2-5
D: .
CDR3: ASSLTHNSPQETQY

V: TRBV6-6
J: TRBJ1-2
D: TRBD1
CDR3: ASSKGQNYGYT

V: TRBV5-4
J: TRBJ2-1
D: TRBD2
CDR3: ASSLDASGHNEQF

V: TRBV19
J: TRBJ1-5
D: .
CDR3: ASTGIGNQPQH

V: TRBV29-1
J: TRBJ1-2
D: .
CDR3: SVEVGTGTAYGYT

V: TRBV14
J: TRBJ2-5
D: .
CDR3: ASSQHASVWIRD

V: TRBV27
J: TRBJ2-1
D: TRBD1
CDR3: ASSAPGQGDNEQF

V: TRBV4-1
J: TRBJ1-1
D: .
CDR3: ASSQERGLAAF

V: TRBV10-2
J: TRBJ1-1
D: .
CDR3: ASSEPGNLLNTEAF

V: TRBV2
J: TRBJ1-5
D: .
CDR3: ASSPTEYSNQPQH

V: TRBV9
J: TRBJ2-3
D: TRBD2
CDR3: ASSTRGRGLGDTQY

V: TRBV28
J: TRBJ1-5
D: .
CDR3: ASSFWGRGRAQPQH

V: TRBV6-5
J: TRBJ1-1
D: TRBD1
CDR3: ASSRRRGPNTEAF

V: TRBV10-3
J: TRBJ1-1
D: TRBD1
CDR3: AISESGGRNTEAF

V: TRBV7-8
J: TRBJ2-2
D: TRBD2
CDR3: ASSPRGGDLPGELF

V: TRBV19
J: TRBJ2-1
D: TRBD2
CDR3: ASTEASGRNEQF

V: TRBV5-4
J: TRBJ2-7
D: .
CDR3: ASSIRGGSREQY

V: TRBV7-6
J: TRBJ2-1
D: TRBD2
CDR3: ASSTRSGNTYNEQF

V: TRBV28
J: TRBJ2-3
D: TRBD2
CDR3: ASGTSGGLGTDTQY

V: TRBV5-1
J: TRBJ2-3
D: .
CDR3: ASSSSRGDTQY

V: TRBV18
J: TRBJ2-2
D: .
CDR3: ASSPPNTGELF

V: TRBV7-9
J: TRBJ1-1
D: .
CDR3: SSSFRSTEAF

V: TRBV6-4
J: TRBJ2-1
D: .
CDR3: ASSDGQSYNEQF

V: TRBV7-2
J: TRBJ1-5
D: .
CDR3: ASSLRDGNQPQH

V: TRBV5-1
J: TRBJ2-3
D: .
CDR3: ASSFPDSQHRRAQY

V: TRBV29-1
J: TRBJ2-7
D: TRBD1
CDR3: SVEDLGQGISEQY

V: TRBV4-3
J: TRBJ2-5
D: TRBD2
CDR3: ASSLGSGGAGETQY